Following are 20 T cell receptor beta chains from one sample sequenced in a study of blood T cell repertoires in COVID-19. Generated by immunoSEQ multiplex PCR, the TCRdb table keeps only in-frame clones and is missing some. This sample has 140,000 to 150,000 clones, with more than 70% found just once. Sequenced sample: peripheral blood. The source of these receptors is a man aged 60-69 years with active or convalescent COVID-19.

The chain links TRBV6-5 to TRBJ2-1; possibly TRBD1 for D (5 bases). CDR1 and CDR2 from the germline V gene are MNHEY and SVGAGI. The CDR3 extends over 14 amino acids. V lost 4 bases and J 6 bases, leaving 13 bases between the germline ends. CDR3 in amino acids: CASSSVRRGNEQFF. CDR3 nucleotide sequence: TGTGCCAGCAGTTCAGTCAGAAGGGGCAATGAGCAGTTCTTC.

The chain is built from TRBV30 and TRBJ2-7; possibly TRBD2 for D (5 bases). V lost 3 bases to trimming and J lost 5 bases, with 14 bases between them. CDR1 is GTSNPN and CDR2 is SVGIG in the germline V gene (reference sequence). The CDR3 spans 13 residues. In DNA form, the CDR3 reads TGTGCCTGGAGGCCGACGGAGGCCCACGAGCAGTACTTC. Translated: CAWRPTEAHEQYF.

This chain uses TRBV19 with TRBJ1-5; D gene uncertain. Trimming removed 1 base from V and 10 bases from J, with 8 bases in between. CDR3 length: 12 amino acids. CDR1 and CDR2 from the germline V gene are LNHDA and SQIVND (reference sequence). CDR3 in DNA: TGTGCCAGTAGTATAGCAAGCGGACCCCAGCATTTT. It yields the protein CASSIASGPQHF.

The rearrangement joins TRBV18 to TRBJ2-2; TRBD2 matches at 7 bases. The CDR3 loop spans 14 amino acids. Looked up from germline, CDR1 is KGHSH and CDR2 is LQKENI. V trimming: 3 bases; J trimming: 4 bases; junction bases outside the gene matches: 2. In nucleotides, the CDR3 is TGTGCCAGCTCACCTGCGGGGGTCACCGGGGAGCTGTTTTTT. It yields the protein CASSPAGVTGELFF. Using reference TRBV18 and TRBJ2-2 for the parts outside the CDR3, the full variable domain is NAGVMQNPRHLVRRRGQEARLRCSPMKGHSHVYWYRQLPEEGLKFMVYLQKENIIDESGMPKERFSAEFPKEGPSILRIQQVVRGDSAAYFCASSPAGVTGELFFGEGSRLTVL.

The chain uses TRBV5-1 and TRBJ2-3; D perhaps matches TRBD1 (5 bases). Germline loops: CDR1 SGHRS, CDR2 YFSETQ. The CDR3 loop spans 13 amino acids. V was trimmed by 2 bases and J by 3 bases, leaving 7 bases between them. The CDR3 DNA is TGCGCCAGCAGCTTCCAGGGAACAGATACGCAGTATTTT. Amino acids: CASSFQGTDTQYF.

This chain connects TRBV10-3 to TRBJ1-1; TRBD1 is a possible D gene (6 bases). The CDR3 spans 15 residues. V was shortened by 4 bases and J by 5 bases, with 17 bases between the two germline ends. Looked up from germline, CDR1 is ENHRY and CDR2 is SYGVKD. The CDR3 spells CAISGGQTLATEAFF. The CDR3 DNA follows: TGTGCCATCAGTGGGGGGCAGACGTTAGCGACTGAAGCTTTCTTT.

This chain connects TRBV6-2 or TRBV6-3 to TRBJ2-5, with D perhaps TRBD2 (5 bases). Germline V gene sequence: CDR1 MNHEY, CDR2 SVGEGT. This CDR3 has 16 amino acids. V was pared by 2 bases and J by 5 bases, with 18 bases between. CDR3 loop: CASSYREKFLYETQYF. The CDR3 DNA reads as TGTGCCAGCAGTTACCGGGAAAAATTCCTCTACGAGACCCAGTACTTC.

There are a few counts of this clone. The CDR3 DNA sequence: TGCGCCAGCACCTTAGCGGGAGTGGACACAGATACGCAGTATTTT. It encodes CASTLAGVDTDTQYF. The chain joins TRBV5-1 to TRBJ2-3; 9 positions agree with TRBD2. J lost 2 bases, V lost 6 bases, and 7 bases had no gene match. The CDR3 consists of 15 residues. Germline loops: CDR1 SGHRS, CDR2 YFSETQ. Filled out from reference TRBV5-1 and TRBJ2-3, the complete variable domain reads KAGVTQTPRYLIKTRGQQVTLSCSPISGHRSVSWYQQTPGQGLQFLFEYFSETQRNKGNFPGRFSGRQFSNSRSEMNVSTLELGDSALYLCASTLAGVDTDTQYFGPGTRLTVL.

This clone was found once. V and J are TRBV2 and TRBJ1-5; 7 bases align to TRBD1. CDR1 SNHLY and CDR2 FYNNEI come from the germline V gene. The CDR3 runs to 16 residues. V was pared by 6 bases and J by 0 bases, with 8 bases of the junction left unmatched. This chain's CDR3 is CASSRDSPYSNQPQHF. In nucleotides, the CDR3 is TGTGCCAGCAGCCGGGACAGCCCCTATAGCAATCAGCCCCAGCATTTT.

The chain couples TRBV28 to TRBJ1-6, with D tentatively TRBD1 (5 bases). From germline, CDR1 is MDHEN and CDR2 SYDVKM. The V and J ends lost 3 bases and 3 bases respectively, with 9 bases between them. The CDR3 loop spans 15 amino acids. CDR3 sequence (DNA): TGTGCCAGCAGTTTCGTCGACAGCTATAATTCACCCCTCCACTTT. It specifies CASSFVDSYNSPLHF.

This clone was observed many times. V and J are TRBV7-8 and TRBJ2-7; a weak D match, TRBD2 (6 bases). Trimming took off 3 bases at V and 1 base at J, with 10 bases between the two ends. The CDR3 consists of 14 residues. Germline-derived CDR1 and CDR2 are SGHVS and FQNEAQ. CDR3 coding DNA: TGTGCCAGCAGCTTGGTTCGGGAGTCCTACGAGCAGTACTTC. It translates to CASSLVRESYEQYF.

The CDR3 DNA reads TGTGCCAGCAGCTTGGGGGCCTTTACAGGGTCGGGGAATGAAGCTTTCTTT. This encodes CASSLGAFTGSGNEAFF. The chain joins TRBV5-4 to TRBJ1-1, with D possibly TRBD1 on 6 matching bases. CDR1 is SGHNT and CDR2 is YYREEE in the germline V gene (reference sequence). V gave up 0 bases and J gave up 7 bases, with 22 bases separating them. This CDR3 comprises 17 residues.

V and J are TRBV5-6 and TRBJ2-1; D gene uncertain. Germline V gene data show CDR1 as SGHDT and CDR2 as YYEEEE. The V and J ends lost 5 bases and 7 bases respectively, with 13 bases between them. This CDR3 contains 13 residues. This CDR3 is CASRMWSWNEQFF. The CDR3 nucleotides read TGTGCCAGCAGAATGTGGAGCTGGAATGAGCAGTTCTTC. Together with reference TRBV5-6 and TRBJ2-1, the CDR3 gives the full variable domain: DAGVTQSPTHLIKTRGQQVTLRCSPKSGHDTVSWYQQALGQGPQFIFQYYEEEERQRGNFPDRFSGHQFPNYSSELNVNALLLGDSALYLCASRMWSWNEQFFGPGTRLTVL.

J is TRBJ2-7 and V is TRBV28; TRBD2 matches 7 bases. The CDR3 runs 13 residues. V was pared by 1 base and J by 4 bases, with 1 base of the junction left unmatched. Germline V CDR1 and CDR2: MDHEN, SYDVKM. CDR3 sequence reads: CASSLFSGYEQYF. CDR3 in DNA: TGTGCCAGCAGTTTATTTAGCGGGTACGAGCAGTACTTC.

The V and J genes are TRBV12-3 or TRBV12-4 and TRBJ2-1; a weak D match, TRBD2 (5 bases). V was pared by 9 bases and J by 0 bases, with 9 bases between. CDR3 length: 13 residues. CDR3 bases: TGTGCCAGTGCAGCGGACTCCTACAATGAGCAGTTCTTC. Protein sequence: CASAADSYNEQFF.

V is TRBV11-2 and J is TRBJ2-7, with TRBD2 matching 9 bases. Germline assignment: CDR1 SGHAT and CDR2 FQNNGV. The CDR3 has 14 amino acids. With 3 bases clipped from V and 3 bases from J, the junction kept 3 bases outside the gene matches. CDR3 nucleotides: TGTGCCAGCAGCTTCAATAGCGGGAGCTACGAGCAGTACTTC. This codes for CASSFNSGSYEQYF.

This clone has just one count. CDR3 DNA sequence: TGTGCCAGCAGTTTCCTTACAGGGAACAATCAGCCCCAGCATTTT. It is translated as CASSFLTGNNQPQHF. The V call is TRBV28, the J call TRBJ1-5, with D maybe TRBD1 (6 bases). Germline V CDR1 and CDR2: MDHEN, SYDVKM. With 3 bases removed from V and 3 bases from J, the gap between germline ends came to 12 bases. CDR3 length equals 15 residues.

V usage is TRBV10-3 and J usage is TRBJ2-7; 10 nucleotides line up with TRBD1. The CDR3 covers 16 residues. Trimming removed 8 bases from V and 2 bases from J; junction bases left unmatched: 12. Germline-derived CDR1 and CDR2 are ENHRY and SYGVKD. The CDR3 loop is CAIGEAGGQGTYEQYF. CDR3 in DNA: TGTGCCATCGGCGAAGCCGGGGGACAGGGGACCTACGAGCAGTACTTC.

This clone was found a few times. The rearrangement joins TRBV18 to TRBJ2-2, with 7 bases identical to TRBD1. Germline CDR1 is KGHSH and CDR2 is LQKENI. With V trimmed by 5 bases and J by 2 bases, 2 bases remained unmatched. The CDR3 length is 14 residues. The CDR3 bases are TGTGCCAGCTCAGGGGACAGAAACACCGGGGAGCTGTTTTTT. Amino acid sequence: CASSGDRNTGELFF.

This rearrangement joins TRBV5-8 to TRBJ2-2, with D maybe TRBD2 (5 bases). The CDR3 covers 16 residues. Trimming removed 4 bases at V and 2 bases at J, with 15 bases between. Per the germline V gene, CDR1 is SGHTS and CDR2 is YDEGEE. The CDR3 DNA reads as TGTGCCAGCAGCCGTCCGCGGGCCTCAAACACCGGGGAGCTGTTTTTT. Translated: CASSRPRASNTGELFF. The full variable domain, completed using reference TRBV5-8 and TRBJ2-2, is EAGVTQSPTHLIKTRGQQATLRCSPISGHTSVYWYQQALGLGLQFLLWYDEGEERNRGNFPPRFSGRQFPNYSSELNVNALELEDSALYLCASSRPRASNTGELFFGEGSRLTVL.